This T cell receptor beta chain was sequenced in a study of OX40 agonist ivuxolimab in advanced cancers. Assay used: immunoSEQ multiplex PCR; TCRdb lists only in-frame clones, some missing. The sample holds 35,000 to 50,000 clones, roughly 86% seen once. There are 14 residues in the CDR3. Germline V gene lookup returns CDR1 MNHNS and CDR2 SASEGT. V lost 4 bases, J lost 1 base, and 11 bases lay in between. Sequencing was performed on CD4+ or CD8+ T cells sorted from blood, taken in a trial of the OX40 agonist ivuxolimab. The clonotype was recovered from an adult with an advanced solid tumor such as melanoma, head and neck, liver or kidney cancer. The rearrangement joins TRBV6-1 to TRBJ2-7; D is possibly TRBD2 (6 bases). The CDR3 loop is CASSGWDFSYEQYF. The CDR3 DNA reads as TGTGCCAGCAGTGGTTGGGACTTTTCCTACGAGCAGTACTTC.